This is a list of T cell receptor beta chains from one sample in a study of T cells after yellow fever vaccination. Via MiXCR, TCRdb re-called the 5' RACE reads, giving one row per CDR3 protein. The profile shows approximately 120,000 distinct CDR3 sequences, approximately 7% of them singletons. The sequenced sample was CD4+ T cells sorted from PBMCs, obtained approximately 11 days after the first yellow fever vaccination. These receptors all come from a young man who received the YFV17D yellow fever vaccine. The CDR3 runs from the conserved cysteine through the conserved F or W. The order of the fields is D gene, clone size, V gene, J gene, CDR3 protein, CDR3 DNA. The D gene is left open where the match is weak. The size field is filled for only some rows; it gives once, few, many or a size class.

D gene: -
clone size: many
V gene: TRBV7-6
J gene: TRBJ2-3
CDR3 protein: CASSLTGVTDTQYF
CDR3 DNA: TGTGCCAGCAGCTTAACGGGGGTCACAGATACGCAGTATTTT

D gene: -
clone size: many
V gene: TRBV15
J gene: TRBJ1-2
CDR3 protein: CATSRAGYGYTF
CDR3 DNA: TGTGCCACCAGCAGAGCAGGCTATGGCTACACCTTC

D gene: TRBD1
clone size: many
V gene: TRBV12-3/TRBV12-4
J gene: TRBJ2-1
CDR3 protein: CASSAPGQGYNEQFF
CDR3 DNA: TGTGCCAGCAGTGCCCCGGGACAGGGGTACAATGAGCAGTTCTTC

D gene: TRBD1
clone size: many
V gene: TRBV7-2
J gene: TRBJ1-1
CDR3 protein: CASARGRGTEAFF
CDR3 DNA: TGTGCCAGCGCCAGGGGGCGCGGCACTGAAGCTTTCTTT

D gene: -
clone size: -
V gene: TRBV6-5
J gene: TRBJ2-3
CDR3 protein: CASSSIQGSSTDTQYF
CDR3 DNA: TGTGCCAGCAGTTCCATACAGGGTTCTAGCACAGATACGCAGTATTTT

D gene: -
clone size: many
V gene: TRBV5-1
J gene: TRBJ2-5
CDR3 protein: CASRPGYQETQYF
CDR3 DNA: TGCGCCAGCAGACCAGGGTACCAAGAGACCCAGTACTTC

D gene: -
clone size: many
V gene: TRBV12-3/TRBV12-4
J gene: TRBJ1-1
CDR3 protein: CASSLSSGGNTEAFF
CDR3 DNA: TGTGCCAGCAGTTTATCGTCGGGAGGGAACACTGAAGCTTTCTTT

D gene: -
clone size: many
V gene: TRBV10-3
J gene: TRBJ2-1
CDR3 protein: CAISETVGRHEQFF
CDR3 DNA: TGTGCCATCAGTGAGACGGTTGGGCGACATGAGCAGTTCTTC

D gene: -
clone size: -
V gene: TRBV7-9
J gene: TRBJ2-3
CDR3 protein: CASSATLSSTDTQYF
CDR3 DNA: TGTGCCAGCAGCGCGACATTATCTAGCACAGATACGCAGTATTTT

D gene: -
clone size: many
V gene: TRBV6-5
J gene: TRBJ1-5
CDR3 protein: CASSSGRVWDSNQPQHF
CDR3 DNA: TGTGCCAGCAGTTCCGGCAGGGTATGGGATAGCAATCAGCCCCAGCATTTT

D gene: -
clone size: many
V gene: TRBV2
J gene: TRBJ2-2
CDR3 protein: CASSDGYTGELFF
CDR3 DNA: TGTGCCAGCAGTGACGGTTATACCGGGGAGCTGTTTTTT

D gene: -
clone size: -
V gene: TRBV18
J gene: TRBJ2-6
CDR3 protein: CASSPPVSGANVLTF
CDR3 DNA: TGTGCCAGCTCACCACCGGTCTCTGGGGCCAACGTCCTGACTTTC

D gene: -
clone size: many
V gene: TRBV29-1
J gene: TRBJ1-2
CDR3 protein: CSVEASPGGYTF
CDR3 DNA: TGCAGCGTTGAAGCCTCACCGGGGGGCTACACCTTC

D gene: TRBD2
clone size: many
V gene: TRBV7-9
J gene: TRBJ2-1
CDR3 protein: CASSFKVGTSKFF
CDR3 DNA: TGTGCCAGCAGCTTCAAAGTCGGGACTAGCAAGTTCTTC

D gene: -
clone size: many
V gene: TRBV7-2
J gene: TRBJ1-5
CDR3 protein: CASSLEGRGWNQPQHF
CDR3 DNA: TGTGCCAGCAGCTTAGAAGGTCGGGGGTGGAATCAGCCCCAGCATTTT

D gene: -
clone size: many
V gene: TRBV20-1
J gene: TRBJ2-5
CDR3 protein: CSARDASEQETQYF
CDR3 DNA: TGCAGTGCTAGAGACGCGTCGGAACAAGAGACCCAGTACTTC

D gene: -
clone size: few
V gene: TRBV6-1
J gene: TRBJ2-1
CDR3 protein: CASSESSYNEQFF
CDR3 DNA: TGTGCCAGCAGTGAAAGCTCCTACAATGAGCAGTTCTTC

D gene: TRBD2
clone size: many
V gene: TRBV19
J gene: TRBJ2-1
CDR3 protein: CASSRVPSGVLSSYNEQFF
CDR3 DNA: TGTGCCAGTAGTAGGGTCCCTAGCGGGGTGCTTAGCTCCTACAATGAGCAGTTCTTC

D gene: -
clone size: many
V gene: TRBV12-3/TRBV12-4
J gene: TRBJ2-3
CDR3 protein: CASSLAGGGSTDTQYF
CDR3 DNA: TGTGCCAGCAGTTTAGCGGGCGGGGGCAGCACAGATACGCAGTATTTT

D gene: -
clone size: many
V gene: TRBV5-1
J gene: TRBJ1-4
CDR3 protein: CASSLENEKLFF
CDR3 DNA: TGCGCCAGCAGCTTGGAGAATGAAAAACTGTTTTTT

D gene: TRBD1
clone size: -
V gene: TRBV6-2/TRBV6-3
J gene: TRBJ2-3
CDR3 protein: CASNEDRGKTDTQYF
CDR3 DNA: TGTGCCAGCAACGAAGACAGGGGGAAGACAGATACGCAGTATTTT

D gene: -
clone size: many
V gene: TRBV5-4
J gene: TRBJ2-1
CDR3 protein: CASRRDLPSSYNEQFF
CDR3 DNA: TGTGCCAGCAGGAGGGACTTACCGAGCTCCTACAATGAGCAGTTCTTC

D gene: -
clone size: many
V gene: TRBV20-1
J gene: TRBJ1-1
CDR3 protein: CSARPGEYTEAFF
CDR3 DNA: TGCAGTGCTCGTCCCGGGGAGTACACTGAAGCTTTCTTT

D gene: TRBD1
clone size: many
V gene: TRBV2
J gene: TRBJ2-1
CDR3 protein: CASRPGQGANEQFF
CDR3 DNA: TGTGCCAGCAGGCCGGGACAGGGGGCCAATGAGCAGTTCTTC

D gene: -
clone size: many
V gene: TRBV29-1
J gene: TRBJ1-2
CDR3 protein: CSVETTNYGYTF
CDR3 DNA: TGCAGCGTTGAAACAACTAACTATGGCTACACCTTC

D gene: TRBD1
clone size: many
V gene: TRBV5-1
J gene: TRBJ1-5
CDR3 protein: CASSLMAGGGQPQHF
CDR3 DNA: TGCGCCAGCAGCTTGATGGCAGGGGGAGGTCAGCCCCAGCATTTT

D gene: -
clone size: many
V gene: TRBV3-1
J gene: TRBJ1-1
CDR3 protein: CASSQGGFDTEAFF
CDR3 DNA: TGTGCCAGCAGCCAAGGGGGTTTCGACACTGAAGCTTTCTTT